These 28 T cell receptor beta chains were all obtained from the same sample, sequenced in a study of T cell responses to AZD1222 COVID-19 vaccine. Profiled with immunoSEQ multiplex PCR; TCRdb holds only in-frame clones, not every one. Here the sample spans about 180,000 clones, 70% to 90% being singletons. The sequenced sample was peripheral blood, obtained 28 days after the second dose of the MenACWY control vaccine. These receptors were collected from an adult who received the MenACWY meningococcal vaccine as a control.

This chain joins TRBV9 and TRBJ1-2; D is unresolved. Germline loops: CDR1 SGDLS, CDR2 YYNGEE. The CDR3 sequence is 15 residues long. V gave up 0 bases and J gave up 1 base, with 10 bases separating them. This chain's CDR3 is CASSVGAGFNYGYTF. CDR3 nucleotide sequence: TGTGCCAGCAGCGTAGGAGCAGGCTTTAACTATGGCTACACCTTC. Full variable domain (missing parts from reference TRBV9 and TRBJ1-2): DSGVTQTPKHLITATGQRVTLRCSPRSGDLSVYWYQQSLDQGLQFLIQYYNGEERAKGNILERFSAQQFPDLHSELNLSSLELGDSALYFCASSVGAGFNYGYTFGSGTRLTVV.

J is TRBJ1-5 and V is TRBV7-2; 12 positions agree with TRBD1. The V gene end was trimmed by 3 bases and the J gene end by 4 bases; junction bases not matched to a gene: 10. CDR3 length: 18 amino acids. Looked up from germline, CDR1 is SGHTA and CDR2 is FQGNSA. The CDR3 loop reads CASSFPGTGGAGNQPQHF. The CDR3 nucleotides are TGTGCCAGCAGCTTCCCCGGGACAGGGGGCGCAGGGAATCAGCCCCAGCATTTT.

The chain is built from TRBV9 and TRBJ2-1; 15 nucleotides line up with TRBD2. The CDR3 runs 20 residues. In germline, CDR1 is SGDLS, CDR2 YYNGEE. The ends lost 2 bases at V and 7 bases at J; junction bases unmatched: 16. CDR3 sequence reads: CASSVSVARGLAGGRNEQFF. The CDR3 DNA reads TGTGCCAGCAGCGTTTCGGTGGCTCGTGGACTAGCGGGAGGGAGGAATGAGCAGTTCTTC.

V usage is TRBV27 and J usage is TRBJ2-1; possibly TRBD1 for D (6 bases). This CDR3 region has 15 residues. V was pared by 5 bases and J by 3 bases, with 14 bases between. CDR1 and CDR2 (germline): MNHEY, SMNVEV (reference sequence). The chain's CDR3 is CASSRRDTNYNEQFF. The CDR3 DNA reads TGTGCCAGCAGTCGCCGGGACACCAACTACAATGAGCAGTTCTTC.

The CDR3 is CASGSEGDEQFF. Here the CDR3 DNA reads TGTGCTAGTGGTTCCGAGGGCGATGAGCAGTTCTTC. This rearrangement joins TRBV12-5 to TRBJ2-1; D might be TRBD2 (5 bases). The CDR3 covers 12 residues. V lost 4 bases and J lost 8, with 9 bases in between. The germline V gene encodes CDR1 LGHNT and CDR2 FRNRAP.

CDR3 bases: TGTGCCACCGGGACAGGGGGTAATGGCTACACCTTC. Translation: CATGTGGNGYTF. The chain combines TRBV24-1 with TRBJ1-2, with 11 positions matching TRBD1. The CDR3 is 12 residues long. CDR1 is KGHDR and CDR2 is SFDVKD in the germline V gene. The junction had 2 bases not matched to a gene; V was cut back by 9 bases and J by 6 bases.

There are a few counts of this clone. V gene TRBV5-8 combines with J gene TRBJ2-5, with TRBD2 matching over 10 bases. The CDR3 contains 15 residues. Trimming cost V 4 bases and J 3 bases; bases outside gene matches: 6. Germline V gene data show CDR1 as SGHTS and CDR2 as YDEGEE. The CDR3 nucleotides read TGTGCCAGCAGCCCCTGGACTAGCGGAAAAGAGACCCAGTACTTC. Translated: CASSPWTSGKETQYF.

This rearrangement joins TRBV5-4 to TRBJ2-7; D is uncertain. The CDR3 loop spans 15 amino acids. CDR1 is SGHNT and CDR2 is YYREEE in the germline V gene (reference sequence). Trimming stripped 0 bases from V and 6 bases from J, with 16 bases between. This CDR3 is CASSLEATKVSEQYF. The CDR3, as DNA: TGTGCCAGCAGCTTGGAGGCGACAAAGGTTTCCGAGCAGTACTTC.

The V and J genes are TRBV6-5 and TRBJ1-1, with D hard to call. Per germline, CDR1 MNHEY and CDR2 SVGAGI. Trimming removed 5 bases from V and 5 bases from J, with 12 bases in between. This CDR3 is built from 13 residues. The CDR3, as DNA: TGTGCCAGCAGTAGAGACTGGGCGACTGAAGCTTTCTTT. As protein: CASSRDWATEAFF.

V and J are TRBV4-3 and TRBJ1-1; no firm D call. In germline, CDR1 is LGHNA, CDR2 YSLEER. The V and J ends lost 1 base and 1 base respectively, with 10 bases between them. This CDR3 spans 15 amino acids. CDR3 region: CASSQVEVPNTEAFF. The CDR3 region has the DNA TGCGCCAGCAGCCAAGTAGAGGTGCCGAACACTGAAGCTTTCTTT.

This chain connects TRBV28 to TRBJ2-1; tentative D call: TRBD2 (5 bases). V was trimmed by 5 bases and J by 9 bases, leaving 11 bases between them. Germline CDR1 and CDR2: MDHEN and SYDVKM. This CDR3 contains 12 residues. The CDR3 region is CASSLRDTEQFF. CDR3 bases: TGTGCCAGCAGTCTGAGGGATACTGAGCAGTTCTTC.

The rearrangement uses TRBV24-1 and TRBJ1-5; D gene unclear. V was shortened by 4 bases and J by 0 bases, with 12 bases between the two germline ends. This CDR3 has 16 residues. Per germline, CDR1 KGHDR and CDR2 SFDVKD. CDR3 DNA sequence: TGTGCCACCAGTGACTCCGGACGGAATAGCAATCAGCCCCAGCATTTT. Amino acids: CATSDSGRNSNQPQHF.

The rearrangement links TRBV25-1 to TRBJ2-2; 9 bases agree with TRBD1. Per the germline V gene, CDR1 is MGHDK and CDR2 is SYGVNS. V shed 6 bases and J 5 bases; nucleotides not matched to a gene: 4. The CDR3 length is 14 residues. CDR3: CASREQGATGELFF. The DNA of the CDR3 is TGTGCCAGCAGAGAACAGGGGGCGACCGGGGAGCTGTTTTTT.

Only a few counts were recorded for this clone. V gene TRBV19 combines with J gene TRBJ2-2; a possible D gene is TRBD1 (5 bases). The CDR3 consists of 15 residues. V lost 6 bases to trimming and J lost 0 bases, with 11 bases between them. The V gene's germline CDR1 is LNHDA and CDR2 SQIVND (reference sequence). In DNA, the CDR3 is TGTGCCAGTAGAACAGGCTTCGCGAACACCGGGGAGCTGTTTTTT. This sequence encodes CASRTGFANTGELFF. Full variable domain (outside the CDR3, taken from reference TRBV19 and TRBJ2-2): DGGITQSPKYLFRKEGQNVTLSCEQNLNHDAMYWYRQDPGQGLRLIYYSQIVNDFQKGDIAEGYSVSREKKESFPLTVTSAQKNPTAFYLCASRTGFANTGELFFGEGSRLTVL.

V and J are TRBV6-5 and TRBJ1-1; 7 bases map to TRBD1. CDR1 is MNHEY and CDR2 is SVGAGI in the germline V gene. The length of the CDR3 is 14 residues. Unmatched junction bases numbered 8, after V lost 8 bases and J lost 2 bases. The CDR3 DNA sequence: TGTGCCAGCCTTCCCGGGACAGCCAACACTGAAGCTTTCTTT. Protein: CASLPGTANTEAFF.

The chain uses TRBV19 and TRBJ2-7, with 7 bases aligning to TRBD1. After removal of 5 bases from V and 4 bases from J, the junction contained 5 bases not matched to a gene. The CDR3 spans 13 residues. Germline V gene data show CDR1 as LNHDA and CDR2 as SQIVND (reference sequence). The CDR3 loop is CASSALQGYEQYF. As DNA, the CDR3 is TGTGCCAGTAGTGCGTTACAGGGGTACGAGCAGTACTTC.

The chain combines TRBV27 with TRBJ2-7, with D perhaps matching TRBD1 (6 bases). Trimming pared 0 bases from V and 6 bases from J, leaving 15 bases between. CDR3 size: 15 residues. The V gene's germline CDR1 is MNHEY and CDR2 SMNVEV (reference sequence). As DNA, the CDR3 is TGTGCCAGCAGTTTATCCGACTACTTAGGGGGCGAGCAGTACTTC. This codes for CASSLSDYLGGEQYF.

The V call is TRBV20-1, the J call TRBJ1-1; TRBD1 is a possible D gene (5 bases). V lost 6 bases, J lost 3 bases, and 8 bases lay in between. CDR1 and CDR2 from the germline V gene are DFQATT and SNEGSKA (reference sequence). The CDR3 contains 11 residues. The CDR3, as DNA: TGCAGTGCGTTCAGGGACACTGAAGCTTTCTTT. Translated: CSAFRDTEAFF.

The V gene is TRBV28, the J gene TRBJ1-5, with 7 positions matching TRBD1. Unmatched junction bases numbered 5, after V lost 4 bases and J lost 5 bases. The CDR3 consists of 14 residues. CDR1 is MDHEN and CDR2 is SYDVKM in the germline V gene. CDR3 sequence (DNA): TGTGCCAGCAGTTCAGGGGGTGAGCATCAGCCCCAGCATTTT. It is translated as CASSSGGEHQPQHF.

This clone was detected only once. The rearrangement uses TRBV4-3 and TRBJ2-2; D gene unclear. Germline V gives CDR1 LGHNA, CDR2 YSLEER. This CDR3 has 15 residues. V was shortened by 1 base and J by 3 bases, with 9 bases between the two germline ends. CDR3 coding DNA: TGCGCCAGCAGCCAAGGACGGTGGGACACCGGGGAGCTGTTTTTT. Its protein product is CASSQGRWDTGELFF.

The chain joins TRBV11-3 to TRBJ2-3, with D unclear. Germline CDR1 is SGHNT and CDR2 is YENEEA. V was pared by 6 bases and J by 0 bases, with 7 bases between. There are 13 residues in the CDR3. CDR3 residues: CASSTHSTDTQYF. The CDR3 bases are TGTGCCAGCAGTACCCACAGCACAGATACGCAGTATTTT.

J is TRBJ1-2 and V is TRBV12-3 or TRBV12-4; D gene uncertain. V lost 5 bases and J lost 4, with 8 bases in between. This CDR3 has 12 amino acids. The CDR3 reads CASSATFYGYTF. The DNA of the CDR3 is TGTGCCAGCAGTGCGACCTTCTATGGCTACACCTTC.

This CDR3 reads CASSFRQGPYNEQFF. In nucleotides, the CDR3 is TGTGCCAGCAGTTTTCGACAGGGCCCTTACAATGAGCAGTTCTTC. The rearrangement uses TRBV28 and TRBJ2-1; 7 bases are a match to TRBD1. V shed 3 bases and J 4 bases; nucleotides not matched to a gene: 6. There are 15 residues in the CDR3. Germline values: CDR1 MDHEN, CDR2 SYDVKM.

V and J are TRBV6-5 and TRBJ1-3, with D unclear. CDR1 and CDR2 from the germline V gene are MNHEY and SVGAGI. This CDR3 comprises 16 residues. Between the trimmed V and J ends, which lost 0 bases and 0 bases, there was a span of 9 bases. The DNA for the CDR3 is TGTGCCAGCAGTTACTCAGGGCAGGACTCTGGAAACACCATATATTTT. It yields the protein CASSYSGQDSGNTIYF.

This chain connects TRBV4-2 to TRBJ2-3, with 9 bases fitting TRBD2. Germline CDR1 and CDR2: LGHNA and YNFKEQ. V was clipped by 4 bases and J by 2 bases; unmatched bases: 7. This CDR3 has 16 residues. The CDR3 loop reads CASSPIAGVTTDTQYF. For the CDR3, the DNA is TGTGCCAGCAGCCCCATAGCGGGAGTTACCACAGATACGCAGTATTTT.

DNA of the CDR3: TGCGCCAGCAGCTTGTTAGGAGTTACTGGAAACACCATATATTTT. Amino acids: CASSLLGVTGNTIYF. The V gene is TRBV5-1, the J gene TRBJ1-3; D unclear. V dropped 1 base and J dropped 2 bases, with 10 bases sitting between them. This CDR3 spans 15 amino acids. Germline values: CDR1 SGHRS, CDR2 YFSETQ.

This CDR3 is CATSRDRLGQWQPQHF. In DNA, the CDR3 is TGTGCCACCAGCAGAGATAGGTTGGGACAGTGGCAGCCCCAGCATTTT. The chain combines TRBV15 with TRBJ1-5; 7 positions match TRBD1. J gave up 7 bases and V 0 bases, and 9 bases lay outside the gene matches. CDR3 size: 16 residues. Germline V gives CDR1 LNHNV, CDR2 YYDKDF (reference sequence).

The chain combines TRBV5-4 with TRBJ1-1; 8 nucleotides match TRBD1. With V trimmed by 1 base and J by 1 base, 9 bases remained unmatched. The CDR3 extends over 17 amino acids. The V gene's germline CDR1 is SGHNT and CDR2 YYREEE (reference sequence). This CDR3 is CASSLNRGRVKNTEAFF. CDR3 bases: TGTGCCAGCAGCTTGAACAGGGGGAGAGTGAAGAACACTGAAGCTTTCTTT.